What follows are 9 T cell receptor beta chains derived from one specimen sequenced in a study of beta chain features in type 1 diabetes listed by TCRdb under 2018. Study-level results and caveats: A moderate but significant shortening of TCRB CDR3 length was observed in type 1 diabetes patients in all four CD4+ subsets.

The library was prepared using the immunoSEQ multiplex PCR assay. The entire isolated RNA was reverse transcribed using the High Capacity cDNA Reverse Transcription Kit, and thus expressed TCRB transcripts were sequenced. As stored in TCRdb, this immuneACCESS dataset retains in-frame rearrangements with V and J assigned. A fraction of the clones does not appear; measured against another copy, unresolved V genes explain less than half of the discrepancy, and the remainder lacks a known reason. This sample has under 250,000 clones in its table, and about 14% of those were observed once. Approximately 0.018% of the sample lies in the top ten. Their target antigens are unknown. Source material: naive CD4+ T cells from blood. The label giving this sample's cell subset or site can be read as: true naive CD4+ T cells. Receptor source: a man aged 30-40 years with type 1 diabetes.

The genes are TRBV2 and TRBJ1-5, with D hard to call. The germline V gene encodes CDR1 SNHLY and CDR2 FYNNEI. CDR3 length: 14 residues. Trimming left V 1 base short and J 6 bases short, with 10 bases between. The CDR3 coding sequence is TGTGCCAGCAGTGAAGGTGAACTCACTCAGCCCCAGCATTTT. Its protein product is CASSEGELTQPQHF.

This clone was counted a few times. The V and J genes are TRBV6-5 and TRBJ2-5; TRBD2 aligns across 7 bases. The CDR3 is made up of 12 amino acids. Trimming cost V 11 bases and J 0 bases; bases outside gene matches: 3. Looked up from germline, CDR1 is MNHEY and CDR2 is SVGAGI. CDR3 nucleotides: TGTGCCTCAGGACTAGACCAAGAGACCCAGTACTTC. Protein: CASGLDQETQYF.

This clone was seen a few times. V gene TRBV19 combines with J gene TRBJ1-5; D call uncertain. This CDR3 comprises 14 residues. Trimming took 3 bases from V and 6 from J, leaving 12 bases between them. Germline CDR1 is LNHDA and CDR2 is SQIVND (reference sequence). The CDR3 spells CASSILEGTQPQHF. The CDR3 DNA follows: TGTGCCAGTAGTATCCTCGAGGGAACTCAGCCCCAGCATTTT.

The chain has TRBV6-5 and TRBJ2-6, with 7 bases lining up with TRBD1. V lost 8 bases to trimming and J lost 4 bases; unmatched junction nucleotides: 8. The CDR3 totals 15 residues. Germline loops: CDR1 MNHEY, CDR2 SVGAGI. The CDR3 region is CASHRGSSGANVLTF. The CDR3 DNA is TGTGCCAGCCACAGGGGATCGAGCGGGGCCAACGTCCTGACTTTC.

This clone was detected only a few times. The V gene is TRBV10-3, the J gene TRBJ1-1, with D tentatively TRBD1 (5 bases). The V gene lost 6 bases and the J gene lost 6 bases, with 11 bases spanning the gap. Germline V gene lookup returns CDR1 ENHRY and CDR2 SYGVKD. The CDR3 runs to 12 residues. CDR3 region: CAIRSGQAEAFF. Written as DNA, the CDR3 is TGTGCCATCAGATCAGGGCAAGCTGAAGCTTTCTTT.

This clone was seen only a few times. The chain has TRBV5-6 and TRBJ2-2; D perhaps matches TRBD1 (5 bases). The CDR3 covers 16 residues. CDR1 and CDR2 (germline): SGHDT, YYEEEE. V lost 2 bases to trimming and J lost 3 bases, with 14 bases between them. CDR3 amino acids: CASSFFRTRDTGELFF. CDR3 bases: TGTGCCAGCAGCTTTTTCCGGACACGAGACACCGGGGAGCTGTTTTTT.

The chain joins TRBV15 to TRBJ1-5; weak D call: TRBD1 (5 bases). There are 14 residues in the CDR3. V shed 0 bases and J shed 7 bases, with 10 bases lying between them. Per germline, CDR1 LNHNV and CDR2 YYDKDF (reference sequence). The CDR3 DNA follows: TGTGCCACCAGCAGAGATGACAGTAGGCAGCCCCAGCATTTT. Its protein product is CATSRDDSRQPQHF. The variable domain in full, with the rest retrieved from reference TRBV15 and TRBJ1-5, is DAMVIQNPRYQVTQFGKPVTLSCSQTLNHNVMYWYQQKSSQAPKLLFHYYDKDFNNEADTPDNFQSRRPNTSFCFLDIRSPGLGDTAMYLCATSRDDSRQPQHFGDGTRLSIL.

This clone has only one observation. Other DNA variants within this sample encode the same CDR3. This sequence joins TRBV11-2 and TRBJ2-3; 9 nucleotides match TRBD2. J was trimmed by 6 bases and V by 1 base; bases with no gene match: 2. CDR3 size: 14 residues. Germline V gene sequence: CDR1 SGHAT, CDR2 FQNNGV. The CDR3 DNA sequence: TGTGCCAGCAGCTTAGGCGGGGGGGTGGATACGCAGTATTTT. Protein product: CASSLGGGVDTQYF.

CDR3: CASSTLAGEADTQYF. The CDR3 DNA sequence: TGTGCCAGCAGCACGCTAGCGGGGGAAGCAGATACGCAGTATTTT. The chain links TRBV7-9 to TRBJ2-3, with 10 bases matching TRBD2. This CDR3 has 15 amino acids. Germline CDR1 is SEHNR and CDR2 is FQNEAQ (reference sequence). With V trimmed by 5 bases and J by 4 bases, 6 bases remained unmatched.